Shown below are 13 T cell receptor beta chains from a single sample sequenced in a study of liver allograft versus peripheral blood T cells. Study-wide context: Recipients' peripheral blood T cell receptor repertoires were compared with those in transplanted livers.

TCRdb re-derived calls from the reads in MiXCR, one entry per CDR3 protein. The profile shows around 15,000 distinct CDR3 sequences, 20% to 25% of them singletons. These receptors all come from a human patient who had a liver transplant. Some T cells may be graft donor cells.

The rearrangement uses TRBV10-3 and TRBJ1-5; D gene unclear. Trimming left V 3 bases short and J 0 bases short, with 9 bases between. Germline V gene lookup returns CDR1 ENHRY and CDR2 SYGVKD. This CDR3 has 15 amino acids. Here the CDR3 reads CAISDPQFSNQPQHF. Written as DNA, the CDR3 is TGTGCCATCAGTGATCCACAGTTTAGCAATCAGCCCCAGCATTTT.

This clonotype was observed at least ten times. V usage is TRBV7-9 and J usage is TRBJ1-6, with D perhaps TRBD1 (6 bases). V was pared by 1 base and J by 11 bases, with 12 bases between. Germline values: CDR1 SEHNR, CDR2 FQNEAQ (reference sequence). The CDR3 runs 14 residues. The CDR3 sequence is CASSLDGGRTPLHF. The DNA of the CDR3 is TGTGCCAGCAGCTTAGATGGGGGCCGGACACCCCTCCACTTT.

This clonotype has just a few counts. The rearrangement joins TRBV30 to TRBJ2-7; D call uncertain. V was cut by 2 bases and J by 3 bases, with 8 bases left in between. Germline values: CDR1 GTSNPN, CDR2 SVGIG (reference sequence). The CDR3 covers 12 residues. CDR3 nucleotides: TGTGCCTGGAGTCCCAGGAGCTACGAGCAGTACTTC. Its protein is CAWSPRSYEQYF.

This clonotype occurred many times. The chain links TRBV6-6 to TRBJ2-3; D tentatively fits TRBD1 or TRBD2 (5 bases each). Germline values: CDR1 MNHNY, CDR2 SVGAGI (reference sequence). This CDR3 is 14 amino acids long. V was cut by 6 bases and J by 7 bases, with 17 bases left in between. The CDR3 region is CASRPNGALYTQYF. The DNA for the CDR3 is TGTGCCAGCAGACCCAACGGGGCCCTATATACGCAGTATTTT.

This clonotype was seen only a few times. CDR3 amino acids: CASSFSPGGDGEKLFF. The CDR3 DNA follows: TGTGCCAGCAGCTTCTCCCCGGGGGGCGACGGTGAAAAACTGTTTTTT. V is TRBV7-2 and J is TRBJ1-4, with D maybe TRBD1 (6 bases). Germline CDR1 reads SGHTA; CDR2 reads FQGNSA. The CDR3 is 16 residues long. The V and J ends lost 3 bases and 7 bases respectively, with 18 bases between them.

The sample holds many counts of this clonotype. The chain is built from TRBV6-2 or TRBV6-3 and TRBJ2-1; maybe TRBD2 (6 bases). Germline CDR1 and CDR2: MNHEY and SVGEGT. Trimming took 10 bases from V and 7 from J, leaving 23 bases between them. The CDR3 spans 15 residues. The CDR3 reads CATLKDGGRRNEQFF. CDR3 coding DNA: TGTGCCACCCTAAAGGACGGGGGAAGGAGGAATGAGCAGTTCTTC.

In this sample, this clonotype is medium-sized. The rearrangement links TRBV18 to TRBJ2-6; 7 positions agree with TRBD1. There are 18 residues in the CDR3. Germline CDR1 is KGHSH and CDR2 is LQKENI. Germline trimming cut 3 bases from V and 0 bases from J; bases unmatched to any gene: 8. The CDR3 coding sequence is TGTGCCAGCTCACCCTGGTTGTCAGGGGGCTCTGGGGCCAACGTCCTGACTTTC. As protein: CASSPWLSGGSGANVLTF. The complete variable domain, with remaining parts taken from reference TRBV18 and TRBJ2-6, reads NAGVMQNPRHLVRRRGQEARLRCSPMKGHSHVYWYRQLPEEGLKFMVYLQKENIIDESGMPKERFSAEFPKEGPSILRIQQVVRGDSAAYFCASSPWLSGGSGANVLTFGAGSRLTVL.

V gene TRBV7-9 combines with J gene TRBJ2-4; possibly TRBD1 for D (6 bases). The CDR3 spans 15 residues. Trimming shortened V by 4 bases and J by 2 bases, and 12 bases separated the two germline ends. Germline CDR1 and CDR2: SEHNR and FQNEAQ (reference sequence). This CDR3 reads CASSSYQGPKNIQYF. The CDR3 DNA reads as TGTGCCAGCAGCTCTTATCAGGGGCCCAAAAACATTCAGTACTTC.

This chain uses TRBV12-3 or TRBV12-4 with TRBJ2-3; D uncertain. CDR3 length: 16 residues. V lost 6 bases to trimming and J lost 1 base, with 17 bases between them. The CDR3 sequence is CASRLGVNEGTDTQYF. CDR3 in DNA: TGTGCCAGCAGGCTAGGAGTCAATGAGGGCACAGATACGCAGTATTTT.

This clonotype turned up a few times. The chain couples TRBV5-4 to TRBJ2-2; D perhaps matches TRBD2 (6 bases). The CDR3 spans 15 residues. CDR1 and CDR2 from the germline V gene are SGHNT and YYREEE (reference sequence). Trimming cost V 5 bases and J 5 bases, with 16 bases left between them. The CDR3 nucleotides are TGTGCCAGCAGTTCCTCGGGGGTTGGTACCGGGGAGCTGTTTTTT. Translation: CASSSSGVGTGELFF.

In this sample, this clonotype turned up a few times. J is TRBJ1-4 and V is TRBV19, with unresolved D. The CDR3 contains 12 residues. Trimming removed 6 bases at V and 6 bases at J, with 8 bases between. Germline V gene sequence: CDR1 LNHDA, CDR2 SQIVND (reference sequence). In DNA form, the CDR3 reads TGTGCCAGTAGCCCCGACTATGAAAAACTGTTTTTT. It is translated as CASSPDYEKLFF.

V is TRBV14 and J is TRBJ2-7; D remains unclear. The germline V gene has CDR1 SGHDN and CDR2 FVKESK. Trimming took off 6 bases at V and 7 bases at J, with 13 bases between the two ends. This CDR3 contains 12 residues. This CDR3 is CASSPSPVEQYF. The CDR3 DNA is TGTGCCAGCAGTCCGTCGCCGGTGGAGCAGTACTTC.

The V gene is TRBV28, the J gene TRBJ2-1; 10 bases fit TRBD2. J was trimmed by 6 bases and V by 3 bases; bases with no gene match: 2. Germline V CDR1 and CDR2: MDHEN, SYDVKM. The CDR3 is 14 residues long. This CDR3 reads CASSFSSGSNEQFF. CDR3 coding DNA: TGTGCCAGCAGTTTTTCTAGCGGGAGCAATGAGCAGTTCTTC.